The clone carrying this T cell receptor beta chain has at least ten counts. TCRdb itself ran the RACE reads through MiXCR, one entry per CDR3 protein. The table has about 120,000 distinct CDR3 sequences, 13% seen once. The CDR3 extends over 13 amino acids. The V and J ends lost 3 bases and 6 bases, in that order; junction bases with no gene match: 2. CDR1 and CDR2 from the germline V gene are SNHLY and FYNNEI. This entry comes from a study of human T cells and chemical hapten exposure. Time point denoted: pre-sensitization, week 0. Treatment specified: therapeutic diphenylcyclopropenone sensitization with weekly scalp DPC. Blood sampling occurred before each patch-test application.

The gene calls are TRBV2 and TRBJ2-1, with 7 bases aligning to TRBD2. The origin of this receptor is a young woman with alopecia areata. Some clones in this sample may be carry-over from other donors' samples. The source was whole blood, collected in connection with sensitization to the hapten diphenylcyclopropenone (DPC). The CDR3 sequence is CASSDRLANEQFF. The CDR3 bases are TGTGCCAGCAGTGACAGACTAGCCAATGAGCAGTTCTTC.